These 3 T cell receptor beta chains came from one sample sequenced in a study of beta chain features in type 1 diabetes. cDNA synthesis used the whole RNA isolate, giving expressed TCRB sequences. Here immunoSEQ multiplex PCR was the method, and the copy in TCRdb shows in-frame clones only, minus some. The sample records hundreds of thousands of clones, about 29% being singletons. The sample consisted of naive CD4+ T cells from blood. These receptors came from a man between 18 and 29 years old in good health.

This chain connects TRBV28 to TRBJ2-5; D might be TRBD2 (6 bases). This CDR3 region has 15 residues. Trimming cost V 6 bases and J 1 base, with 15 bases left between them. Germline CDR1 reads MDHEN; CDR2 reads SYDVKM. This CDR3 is CASSRLVALQETQYF. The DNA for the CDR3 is TGTGCCAGCAGCAGACTAGTTGCCCTCCAAGAGACCCAGTACTTC.

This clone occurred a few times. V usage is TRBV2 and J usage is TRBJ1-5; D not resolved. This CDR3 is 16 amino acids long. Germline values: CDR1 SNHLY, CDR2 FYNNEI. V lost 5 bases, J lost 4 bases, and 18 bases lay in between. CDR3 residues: CASSFRTGRRNQPQHF. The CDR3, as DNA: TGTGCCAGCAGTTTTCGTACCGGGAGACGAAATCAGCCCCAGCATTTT.

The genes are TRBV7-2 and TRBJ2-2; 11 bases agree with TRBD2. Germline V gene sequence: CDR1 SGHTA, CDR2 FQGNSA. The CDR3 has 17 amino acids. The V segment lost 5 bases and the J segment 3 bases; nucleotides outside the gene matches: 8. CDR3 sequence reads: CASSVDRTSGYTGELFF. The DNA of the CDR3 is TGTGCCAGCAGCGTCGACAGGACTAGCGGGTACACCGGGGAGCTGTTTTTT. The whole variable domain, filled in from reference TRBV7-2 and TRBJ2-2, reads GAGVSQSPSNKVTEKGKDVELRCDPISGHTALYWYRQSLGQGLEFLIYFQGNSAPDKSGLPSDRFSAERTGGSVSTLTIQRTQQEDSAVYLCASSVDRTSGYTGELFFGEGSRLTVL.